The 17 T cell receptor beta chains given below trace back to one sample, sequenced in a study of blood T cell repertoires in COVID-19. TCRdb's table, derived via immunoSEQ multiplex PCR, lists solely in-frame clones and lacks some. Here the sample spans some 180,000 clones, around 80% being singletons. Sequencing used PBMCs or T cells enriched from blood (not recorded which). Source of these receptors: a man aged 55 to 70 who had been exposed to COVID-19.

The chain couples TRBV11-3 to TRBJ2-3; unclear D gene. The V gene lost 6 bases and the J gene lost 2 bases, with 9 bases spanning the gap. From germline, CDR1 is SGHNT and CDR2 YENEEA. This CDR3 spans 13 amino acids. DNA for the CDR3: TGTGCCAGCAGTGGGCAGACCACAGATACGCAGTATTTT. Residues: CASSGQTTDTQYF.

This clone was detected a few times. The V and J genes are TRBV7-9 and TRBJ2-7, with D possibly being TRBD1 (6 bases). The CDR3 totals 14 residues. In germline, CDR1 is SEHNR, CDR2 FQNEAQ (reference sequence). Trimming pared 5 bases from V and 6 bases from J, leaving 17 bases between. The CDR3 protein is CASSPIFRGGEQYF. The CDR3 region has the DNA TGTGCCAGCAGCCCCATTTTCAGGGGCGGCGAGCAGTACTTC. The whole variable domain, filled in from reference TRBV7-9 and TRBJ2-7, reads DTGVSQNPRHKITKRGQNVTFRCDPISEHNRLYWYRQTLGQGPEFLTYFQNEAQLEKSRLLSDRFSAERPKGSFSTLEIQRTEQGDSAMYLCASSPIFRGGEQYFGPGTRLTVT.

This chain uses TRBV5-4 with TRBJ2-2, with 7 bases aligning to TRBD2. Germline CDR1 reads SGHNT; CDR2 reads YYREEE (reference sequence). V shed 4 bases, J shed 0 bases, and the junction held 6 bases outside the gene matches. CDR3 length: 16 amino acids. The DNA of the CDR3 is TGTGCCAGCAGCCCACCGGGACTACCGAACACCGGGGAGCTGTTTTTT. Encoded protein: CASSPPGLPNTGELFF.

The chain couples TRBV19 to TRBJ1-3; 7 bases agree with TRBD1. The CDR3 has 14 residues. The germline CDR1 and CDR2 sequences are LNHDA and SQIVND (reference sequence). V gave up 6 bases and J gave up 5 bases; unmatched junction bases: 7. For the CDR3, the DNA is TGTGCCAGTAGGGGACCGGGACAGAGAAACACCATATATTTT. Translated, it gives CASRGPGQRNTIYF.

This chain links TRBV6-5 with TRBJ2-1; TRBD2 matches at 11 bases. With 1 base clipped from V and 9 bases from J, the junction kept 5 bases outside the gene matches. The CDR3 spans 15 residues. Germline values: CDR1 MNHEY, CDR2 SVGAGI. CDR3 nucleotides: TGTGCCAGCAGTTACTTAACTAGCGGGAGCGCTGAGCAGTTCTTC. This codes for CASSYLTSGSAEQFF.

V usage is TRBV11-2 and J usage is TRBJ1-3; D is possibly TRBD1 (6 bases). The CDR3 is 14 residues long. V gave up 2 bases and J gave up 2 bases, with 7 bases separating them. Germline assignment: CDR1 SGHAT and CDR2 FQNNGV. Here the CDR3 DNA reads TGTGCCAGCAGCTTACACAGGGCTGGAAACACCATATATTTT. It codes for CASSLHRAGNTIYF.

This clone turned up a few times. The chain employs TRBV28 and TRBJ1-5; D might be TRBD1 (5 bases). V was pared by 8 bases and J by 4 bases, with 9 bases between. Germline values: CDR1 MDHEN, CDR2 SYDVKM. This CDR3 has 12 residues. The CDR3 DNA reads TGTGCCAGCGCAGGGATTAATCAGCCCCAGCATTTT. Protein: CASAGINQPQHF.

This chain connects TRBV12-3 or TRBV12-4 to TRBJ1-1, with no clear D. V lost 0 bases and J 8 bases, leaving 4 bases between the germline ends. This CDR3 spans 11 amino acids. This chain's CDR3 is CASSLAAEAFF. CDR3 nucleotide sequence: TGTGCCAGCAGTTTAGCGGCAGAAGCTTTCTTT.

The chain has TRBV2 and TRBJ1-2; no firm D call. The CDR3 extends over 12 amino acids. Germline CDR1 SNHLY, CDR2 FYNNEI. V was cut by 5 bases and J by 1 base, with 5 bases left in between. The CDR3 reads CASSQDNYGYTF. CDR3 nucleotides: TGTGCCAGCAGTCAGGATAACTATGGCTACACCTTC.

The chain joins TRBV3-1 (or the pseudogene TRBV3-2) to TRBJ1-1; maybe TRBD1 (5 bases). Germline CDR1 reads LGHDT; CDR2 reads YNNKEL (reference sequence). V shed 1 base and J shed 9 bases, with 18 bases lying between them. CDR3 length: 15 residues. This chain's CDR3 is CASSQASGGFSQAFF. CDR3 bases: TGTGCCAGCAGCCAAGCCTCCGGGGGTTTTAGCCAAGCTTTCTTT.

The chain couples TRBV27 to TRBJ1-4; TRBD1 aligns across 8 bases. The CDR3 is 18 residues long. Per the germline V gene, CDR1 is MNHEY and CDR2 is SMNVEV (reference sequence). The V gene end was trimmed by 5 bases and the J gene end by 3 bases; junction bases not matched to a gene: 14. The CDR3 here is CASSTIITGGTANEKLFF. CDR3 DNA: TGTGCCAGCAGTACCATTATCACAGGGGGTACTGCTAATGAAAAACTGTTTTTT.

This clone was seen only once. The chain couples TRBV5-1 to TRBJ2-2, with TRBD2 matching 12 bases. V dropped 0 bases and J dropped 3; count of bases not matched to a gene: 9. The CDR3 spans 19 residues. Germline assignment: CDR1 SGHRS and CDR2 YFSETQ. The DNA for the CDR3 is TGCGCCAGCAGCTTGGGGGGACTAGCGGGTGCGAGGGACACCGGGGAGCTGTTTTTT. It translates to CASSLGGLAGARDTGELFF.

The chain combines TRBV11-3 with TRBJ1-5; perhaps TRBD1 as D (6 bases). This CDR3 contains 15 residues. CDR1 SGHNT and CDR2 YENEEA come from the germline V gene. The V gene lost 0 bases and the J gene lost 4 bases, with 10 bases spanning the gap. CDR3: CASSLDSRGNQPQHF. DNA of the CDR3: TGTGCCAGCAGCTTAGATTCCAGGGGAAATCAGCCCCAGCATTTT.

This sequence joins TRBV10-2 and TRBJ2-1; 8 bases fit TRBD2. The CDR3 covers 15 residues. Germline lookup yields CDR1 WSHSY and CDR2 SAAADI. Trimming cost V 6 bases and J 0 bases; bases outside gene matches: 4. CDR3 DNA: TGCGCCAGCAGAAAAAGCGGGAGCTCCTACAATGAGCAGTTCTTC. Translating it yields CASRKSGSSYNEQFF.

V gene TRBV24-1 combines with J gene TRBJ1-2; D is undetermined. The germline V and J ends were trimmed by 5 bases and 5 bases, with 14 bases remaining between them. In germline, CDR1 is KGHDR, CDR2 SFDVKD. The CDR3 covers 14 residues. CDR3 protein: CATSVAGMEYGYTF. The DNA of the CDR3 is TGTGCCACCAGTGTGGCGGGGATGGAGTATGGCTACACCTTC.

V usage is TRBV25-1 and J usage is TRBJ1-2; 8 bases line up with TRBD1. The CDR3 extends over 18 amino acids. Trimming at V came to 4 bases and at J to 6 bases, leaving 19 bases not matched to a gene. Germline CDR1 reads MGHDK; CDR2 reads SYGVNS. CDR3 sequence: CASSGRLTDRALWDGYTF. The CDR3 nucleotides are TGTGCCAGCAGTGGGCGACTGACGGACAGGGCTCTCTGGGATGGCTACACCTTC.

The table lists this clone with a few counts. The V and J genes are TRBV2 and TRBJ2-4, with TRBD2 identical over 7 bases. With V trimmed by 8 bases and J by 1 base, 8 bases remained unmatched. The CDR3 spans 15 residues. Germline CDR1 reads SNHLY; CDR2 reads FYNNEI. The CDR3 DNA is TGTGCCAGCGGCCTGGGGGGGTCTGCCAAAAACATTCAGTACTTC. Its protein is CASGLGGSAKNIQYF.